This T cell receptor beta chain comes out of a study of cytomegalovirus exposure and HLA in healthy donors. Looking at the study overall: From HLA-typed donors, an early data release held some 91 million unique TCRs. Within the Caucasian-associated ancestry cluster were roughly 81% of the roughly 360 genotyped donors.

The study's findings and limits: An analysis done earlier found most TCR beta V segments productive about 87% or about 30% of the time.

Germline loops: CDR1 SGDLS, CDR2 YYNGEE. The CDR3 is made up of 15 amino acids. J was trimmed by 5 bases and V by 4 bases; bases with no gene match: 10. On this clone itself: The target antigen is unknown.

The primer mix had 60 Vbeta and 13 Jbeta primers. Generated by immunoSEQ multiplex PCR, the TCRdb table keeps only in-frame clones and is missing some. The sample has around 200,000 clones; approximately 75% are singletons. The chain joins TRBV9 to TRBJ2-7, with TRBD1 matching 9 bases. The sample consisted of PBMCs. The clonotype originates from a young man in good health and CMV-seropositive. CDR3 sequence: CASSLRGQGWDEQYF. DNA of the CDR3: TGTGCCAGCAGCTTGCGGGGACAGGGCTGGGACGAGCAGTACTTC.